The clone carrying this T cell receptor beta chain was seen repeatedly, ten times or more. The read finishes 3 residues shy of the CDR3 end, and the germline J gene is used to complete it. These data belong to a study of T cell clonality in common variable immunodeficiency. Assay used: immunoSEQ multiplex PCR; TCRdb lists only in-frame clones, some missing. In total the sample includes around 81,000 clones, none of them seen once. V was cut by 7 bases and J by 0 bases, with 10 bases left in between. The CDR3 extends over 13 amino acids. The V gene's germline CDR1 is MNHEY and CDR2 SVGEGT. The J gene is TRBJ2-7, the V gene TRBV6-2 or TRBV6-3, with a tentative D call TRBD1 (5 bases). This clonotype originated in a person between 18 and 70 years old in good health. Sequencing input: peripheral blood mononuclear cells. The sequenced part of the CDR3 DNA is TGTGCCAGCAAGACAGCTTCCTCCTACGAG. This encodes CASKTASSYE. The whole CDR3 sequence reads CASKTASSYEQYF.